This is a list of T cell receptor beta chains from one sample in a study of resident and recirculating memory T cells in vitiligo. Profiling relied on immunoSEQ multiplex PCR, and the TCRdb table lists in-frame clones only, not all of them. The data show tens of thousands of clones, around 92% seen once. Sequenced material: blood. The origin of the receptors is a male donor with vitiligo. The CDR3 runs from the conserved cysteine through the conserved F or W. The D gene is left open where the match is weak. Clone size is not always given. Where it is, it says once, few, many or a class for expanded clones.

.	TRBJ2-3	.	TRBV10-3	TGTGCCATCGGGACTTCTAGCACAGATACGCAGTATTTT	CAIGTSSTDTQYF
.	TRBJ2-3	.	TRBV19	TGTGCCAGTAGTCCCAGGGGTCTCACAGATACGCAGTATTTT	CASSPRGLTDTQYF
TRBD1	TRBJ1-5	.	TRBV30	TGTGCCTGGAGAGGGTCAGGGGGCGGAAATCAGCCCCAGCATTTT	CAWRGSGGGNQPQHF
.	TRBJ2-5	.	TRBV11-3	TGTGCCAGCAGCTTCCCAGGGTTGTTAGAGACCCAGTACTTC	CASSFPGLLETQYF
TRBD2	TRBJ2-1	once	TRBV7-2	TGTGCCAGCAGCTTAGTTCCGGGACTAGCGGGAGAATCCTACAATGAGCAGTTCTTC	CASSLVPGLAGESYNEQFF
.	TRBJ2-5	.	TRBV9	TGTGCCAGCAGCGGGCGGGGACAGCTCCAAGAGACCCAGTACTTC	CASSGRGQLQETQYF
.	TRBJ2-3	.	TRBV7-2	TGTGCCAGCAGCTCCAGCCAACCGGGAGATACGCAGTATTTT	CASSSSQPGDTQYF
TRBD2	TRBJ2-7	once	TRBV29-1	TGCAGCGTCGGTGGGGCGGGAGGATCCTACGAGCAGTACTTC	CSVGGAGGSYEQYF
TRBD2	TRBJ2-7	.	TRBV7-8	TGTGCCAGCAGCTTAACTAGCGGGAGGCTTAGCGAGCAGTACTTC	CASSLTSGRLSEQYF
.	TRBJ2-7	once	TRBV7-7	TGTGCCAGCAGCAACCGGGACACAAAGTTCATTTACGAGCAGTACTTC	CASSNRDTKFIYEQYF
.	TRBJ1-4	.	TRBV7-9	TGTGCCAGCAGCCCCAGAGGAGGGGACGAAAAACTGTTTTTT	CASSPRGGDEKLFF
.	TRBJ2-5	.	TRBV25-1	TGTGCCAGCAGTGTGGATTGGGGCGGAGAGACCCAGTACTTC	CASSVDWGGETQYF
TRBD1	TRBJ1-2	.	TRBV30	TGTGCCTGGACTCCTGGGACAGTCTATGGCTACACCTTC	CAWTPGTVYGYTF
.	TRBJ2-3	.	TRBV5-5	TGTGCCAGCAGCCCCCCGCCCCACAGGGTCTCGATCGATACGCAGTATTTT	CASSPPPHRVSIDTQYF
.	TRBJ1-1	once	TRBV15	TGTGCCACCAGCATGGAACAGGAGAACACTGAAGCTTTCTTT	CATSMEQENTEAFF
TRBD2	TRBJ2-1	.	TRBV27	TGTGCCACAGAGCGGGAGCGTGGGCGGCAGTTCTTC	CATERERGRQFF
.	TRBJ2-6	.	TRBV21-1	TGTGCCAGCAGGCCGACAGCCTCTGGGGCCAACGTCCTGACTTTC	CASRPTASGANVLTF
TRBD2	TRBJ2-1	once	TRBV28	TGTGCCAGCAGTTTGCGGGAGGGCCTTGATGAGCAGTTCTTC	CASSLREGLDEQFF
.	TRBJ2-1	.	TRBV2	TGTGCCAGCAGGAGAGCCCTGAGCTCCTACAATGAGCAGTTCTTC	CASRRALSSYNEQFF
TRBD1	TRBJ1-1	.	TRBV19	TGTGCCAGTAGTACCTATGGGACAGGGGGCTTGAACACTGAAGCTTTCTTT	CASSTYGTGGLNTEAFF
.	TRBJ2-3	.	TRBV15	TGTGCCACCAGCAGAGTTGGGAGAGCTAGCACAGATACGCAGTATTTT	CATSRVGRASTDTQYF
TRBD1	TRBJ2-6	.	TRBV28	TGTGCCACCTACTACAGGGGCTCTGGGGCCAACGTCCTGACTTTC	CATYYRGSGANVLTF
TRBD1	TRBJ2-7	once	TRBV28	TGTGCCAGCAGTTCCCGGACAGGGGGCCGGCGGAGCTCCTACGAGCAGTACTTC	CASSSRTGGRRSSYEQYF
.	TRBJ2-1	.	TRBV10-3	TGTGCCATCAGAACCACCAGGGGAGGGAATGAGCAGTTCTTC	CAIRTTRGGNEQFF
.	TRBJ2-3	.	TRBV7-3	TGTGCCAGCAGCTTAACAGTCGCGCCAAGCACAGATACGCAGTATTTT	CASSLTVAPSTDTQYF
TRBD1	TRBJ2-7	once	TRBV7-9	TGTGCCAGCAGCGTGGGACAGGGGAAGGCCCCAGCGTACTTC	CASSVGQGKAPAYF